This TCR beta chain was obtained from a study of blood T cell repertoires in COVID-19. Study-level information: Sample material is recorded as cDNA or gDNA derived from T cells, B-cell-depleted T cells, or PBMCs.

Authors' data handling: Nucleated cell number was recorded as an estimate derived from reference gene primer amplification. Libraries were prepared by immunoSEQ multiplex PCR; TCRdb keeps only in-frame clonotypes and omits some of them. V, J and clone size are those of that table, while D and trimming were read from the DNA. The table lists approximately 160,000 clones, about 90% of them singletons, with around 4% in the top ten. The CDR3 is made up of 15 amino acids. In germline, CDR1 is LNHNV, CDR2 YYDKDF (reference sequence). Trimming took off 1 base at V and 5 bases at J, with 11 bases between the two ends. This clone was counted once.

This receptor was identified in a woman in her 70s with acute or convalescent COVID-19. Material: peripheral blood. This chain uses TRBV15 with TRBJ2-2, with a possible D match to TRBD1 (6 bases). In DNA form, the CDR3 reads TGTGCCACCAGCAGAGCCCAACAGGGAACCGGGGAGCTGTTTTTT. Its translation is CATSRAQQGTGELFF.